The sequence of this T cell receptor beta chain was determined in a study of blood T cell repertoires in COVID-19. There are 15 residues in the CDR3. The V gene's germline CDR1 is KGHSH and CDR2 LQKENI. V trimming: 5 bases; J trimming: 11 bases; junction bases outside the gene matches: 12. Some clones are missing from TCRdb's copy, which holds only in-frame ones; the method was immunoSEQ multiplex PCR. The table includes 140,000 to 150,000 clones, over 80% detected once. The gene calls are TRBV18 and TRBJ1-5, with 10 positions matching TRBD1. The TCR originated in a woman aged 45 to 65 who had been exposed to COVID-19. The sample consisted of PBMCs or T cells enriched from blood (not recorded which). The CDR3 region has the DNA TGTGCCAGCTCAGGGGGGACAGGGGAACATACGACCCAGCATTTT. Translating it yields CASSGGTGEHTTQHF.